The rows below give T cell receptor beta chains drawn from one sample of a study of blood T cell repertoires in COVID-19. Data came from immunoSEQ multiplex PCR; TCRdb stores just in-frame clones and leaves some out. Here the sample spans 97,000 or so clones, about 80% being singletons. The material sequenced was peripheral blood. Source of these receptors: a man between 65 and 85 years old with acute or convalescent COVID-19. CDR3s include the opening cysteine and the closing phenylalanine or tryptophan. The D gene is left open where the match is weak. Only part of the rows carry a size: once, few, many, or a class if the clone is expanded.

TRBV6-5	-	TRBJ2-2	-	CASRFGGDTGELFF	TGTGCCAGCAGATTCGGGGGAGATACCGGGGAGCTGTTTTTT
TRBV21-1	-	TRBJ2-7	-	CASNPRDRGPRQVSYEQYF	TGTGCCAGCAACCCACGGGACAGGGGGCCGCGCCAGGTATCCTACGAGCAGTACTTC
TRBV7-9	TRBD2	TRBJ2-5	-	CASSLQRGGFQETQYF	TGTGCCAGCAGCCTTCAGCGGGGGGGATTCCAAGAGACCCAGTACTTC
TRBV15	TRBD1	TRBJ1-5	-	CATRRNPGTGSNQPQHF	TGTGCCACGCGACGAAATCCGGGGACAGGAAGCAATCAGCCCCAGCATTTT
TRBV7-9	-	TRBJ2-5	-	CASTGSEETQYF	TGTGCCAGCACCGGATCGGAGGAGACCCAGTACTTC
TRBV6-2/TRBV6-3	TRBD1	TRBJ1-5	once	CASSPDRVDQPQHF	TGTGCCAGCAGCCCCGACAGGGTTGATCAGCCCCAGCATTTT
TRBV12-3/TRBV12-4	TRBD1	TRBJ1-6	few	CASRTGGNSPLHF	TGTGCCAGCAGGACAGGGGGGAATTCACCCCTCCACTTT
TRBV27	-	TRBJ1-5	-	CASSFGQYSNQPQHF	TGTGCCAGCAGTTTTGGGCAGTATAGCAATCAGCCCCAGCATTTT
TRBV20-1	TRBD2	TRBJ2-1	-	CSASPNLAGWGFF	TGCAGTGCTAGTCCCAACCTAGCGGGATGGGGGTTCTTC
TRBV7-8	-	TRBJ2-7	-	CASSSGSHGGQYF	TGTGCCAGCAGCTCGGGGTCCCACGGAGGGCAGTACTTC
TRBV7-2	-	TRBJ1-1	-	CASSPRRLNTEAFF	TGTGCCAGCAGCCCGCGGAGGTTGAACACTGAAGCTTTCTTT
TRBV29-1	TRBD1	TRBJ2-7	-	CSTRTGQGGYEQYF	TGCAGCACGAGAACGGGACAGGGAGGCTACGAGCAGTACTTC
TRBV24-1	-	TRBJ1-2	-	CATSYQGYGYTF	TGTGCCACCAGTTATCAGGGGTATGGCTACACCTTC
TRBV19	TRBD1	TRBJ1-2	-	CASRRTGGANYGYTF	TGTGCCAGTAGACGTACAGGGGGCGCTAACTATGGCTACACCTTC
TRBV18	TRBD1	TRBJ1-1	-	CASSPRQGDTEAFF	TGTGCCAGCTCACCTCGACAGGGGGACACTGAAGCTTTCTTT
TRBV11-2	TRBD2	TRBJ2-6	-	CASSFAGAGANVLTF	TGTGCCAGCAGCTTTGCGGGGGCTGGGGCCAACGTCCTGACTTTC
TRBV5-1	-	TRBJ2-1	-	CASSFPTRSSEQFF	TGCGCCAGCAGCTTTCCTACCAGGTCGTCTGAGCAGTTCTTC
TRBV9	TRBD2	TRBJ2-2	-	CASSKPTSGDANTGELFF	TGTGCCAGCAGCAAGCCGACTAGCGGGGACGCGAACACCGGGGAGCTGTTTTTT
TRBV12-3/TRBV12-4	-	TRBJ1-1	once	CASSRKGDTEAFF	TGTGCCAGCAGCCGTAAGGGGGACACTGAAGCTTTCTTT
TRBV6-4	-	TRBJ2-3	-	CASSQRPGTDTQYF	TGTGCCAGCAGTCAGAGGCCGGGCACAGATACGCAGTATTTT
TRBV6-1	-	TRBJ1-5	once	CASSEGGSYSNQPQHF	TGTGCCAGCAGTGAAGGCGGCAGCTATAGCAATCAGCCCCAGCATTTT
TRBV28	-	TRBJ1-2	few	CASSSPGVGRANYGYTF	TGTGCCAGCAGTTCCCCGGGGGTGGGTAGGGCTAACTATGGCTACACCTTC
TRBV9	TRBD1	TRBJ2-6	once	CASSVAGTGHSGANVLTF	TGTGCCAGCAGCGTAGCTGGGACAGGGCACTCTGGGGCCAACGTCCTGACTTTC
TRBV6-1	-	TRBJ1-5	-	CASSENRDQPQHF	TGTGCCAGCAGTGAAAACAGGGACCAGCCCCAGCATTTT
TRBV5-5	-	TRBJ1-1	few	CASSLFLATEAFF	TGTGCCAGCAGCTTGTTTTTGGCCACTGAAGCTTTCTTT
TRBV9	TRBD2	TRBJ2-1	-	CASTSGSYGNEQFF	TGTGCCAGCACTAGCGGGAGCTACGGCAATGAGCAGTTCTTC
TRBV27	TRBD1	TRBJ1-6	-	CASRVDRGRNNSPLHF	TGTGCCAGCAGAGTCGACAGGGGAAGAAATAATTCACCCCTCCACTTT